This is a list of T cell receptor beta chains from one sample in a study of blood T cell repertoires in COVID-19. Data came from immunoSEQ multiplex PCR; TCRdb stores just in-frame clones and leaves some out. The table records 150,000 to 250,000 clones, 87% of them present only once. Sequenced sample: PBMCs or T cells enriched from blood (not recorded which). Receptors were obtained from a woman aged 25 to 39 who had recovered from COVID-19. Both conserved end residues are part of each CDR3. D genes are given only for firm matches. Expanded clones get a size class; other rows say once, few or many, or leave the size out.

j_call v_call clone_size d_call cdr3_aa cdr3_nt
TRBJ2-7 TRBV7-6 - TRBD2 CASSLVTSGEYEQYF TGTGCCAGCAGCTTAGTCACTAGCGGCGAATACGAGCAGTACTTC
TRBJ2-7 TRBV7-2 - TRBD1 CASSLTGTGGSYEQYF TGTGCCAGCAGCTTAACCGGGACAGGGGGGTCCTACGAGCAGTACTTC
TRBJ1-2 TRBV4-3 - TRBD1 CASSQNTGGGFRYGYTF TGCGCCAGCAGCCAAAATACAGGGGGCGGATTTCGCTATGGCTACACCTTC
TRBJ2-2 TRBV2 once - CASSEVLGGTGELFF TGTGCCAGCAGTGAAGTGTTGGGGGGCACCGGGGAGCTGTTTTTT
TRBJ1-5 TRBV5-1 - - CASSLGQEGEPQHF TGCGCCAGCAGCCTAGGACAAGAAGGTGAGCCCCAGCATTTT
TRBJ2-1 TRBV11-3 - TRBD2 CASSYGLAGGDNEQFF TGTGCCAGCAGCTACGGACTAGCGGGGGGGGACAATGAGCAGTTCTTC
TRBJ2-7 TRBV2 - - CASSVQSYEQYF TGTGCCAGCAGTGTACAGAGTTACGAGCAGTACTTC
TRBJ1-2 TRBV6-5 many TRBD1 CATHRGQTVGYTF TGTGCCACCCACAGGGGGCAAACGGTTGGCTACACCTTC
TRBJ2-2 TRBV12-3/TRBV12-4 - - CASSPGSRELFF TGTGCCAGCAGCCCAGGGTCGCGGGAGCTGTTTTTT
TRBJ1-1 TRBV6-5 once - CASSREVGLNTEAFF TGTGCCAGCAGCAGGGAGGTGGGGTTGAACACTGAAGCTTTCTTT
TRBJ1-4 TRBV11-3 - - CASSPGGRKLFF TGTGCCAGCAGCCCCGGGGGAAGGAAACTGTTTTTT
TRBJ2-7 TRBV6-5 - - CASSYEGGIGEQYF TGTGCCAGCAGTTACGAGGGAGGTATCGGCGAGCAGTACTTC
TRBJ1-2 TRBV7-2 - - CASTPANYGYTF TGTGCCAGCACCCCAGCTAACTATGGCTACACCTTC
TRBJ2-7 TRBV2 - TRBD1 CASSGTGIISYEQYF TGTGCCAGCTCCGGGACAGGGATAATATCCTACGAGCAGTACTTC
TRBJ1-5 TRBV12-3/TRBV12-4 - - CASTLGGNQPQHF TGTGCCAGCACCCTCGGGGGCAATCAGCCCCAGCATTTT
TRBJ2-5 TRBV3-1/TRBV3-2 - TRBD1 CASSQDVRTGAFETQYF TGTGCCAGCAGCCAAGATGTACGGACAGGAGCCTTCGAGACCCAGTACTTC
TRBJ2-7 TRBV7-2 - TRBD2 CASSLGLAQNEQYF TGTGCCAGCAGCTTAGGACTAGCCCAGAACGAGCAGTACTTC
TRBJ2-2 TRBV3-1/TRBV3-2 - TRBD1 CARLFGQANTGELFF TGTGCCAGACTCTTTGGACAGGCGAACACCGGGGAGCTGTTTTTT
TRBJ1-1 TRBV5-1 - TRBD1 CASTRTGMVVNTEAFF TGCGCCAGCACAAGGACAGGGATGGTGGTGAACACTGAAGCTTTCTTT
TRBJ1-1 TRBV11-1 once TRBD1 CASSLWQGENTEAFF TGTGCCAGCAGCTTATGGCAGGGGGAGAACACTGAAGCTTTCTTT
TRBJ2-5 TRBV9 - TRBD2 CASSSAGTRLETQYF TGTGCCAGCAGCTCCGCCGGGACTAGGCTCGAGACCCAGTACTTC
TRBJ2-7 TRBV29-1 - TRBD1 CSGGDRVGEQYF TGCAGCGGGGGCGACAGGGTCGGAGAGCAGTACTTC
TRBJ2-7 TRBV6-5 - TRBD2 CASRPGGTGRDEQYF TGTGCCAGCAGGCCGGGGGGTACGGGTCGGGACGAGCAGTACTTC
TRBJ1-1 TRBV7-2 many TRBD1 CASSPGQANTEAFF TGTGCCAGCAGCCCGGGACAGGCGAACACTGAAGCTTTCTTT
TRBJ1-4 TRBV6-5 - - CASKRGSNEKLFF TGTGCCAGCAAACGCGGGTCAAATGAAAAACTGTTTTTT
TRBJ2-3 TRBV15 - TRBD2 CATSRDPSGRAGDTQYF TGTGCCACCAGCAGAGATCCTAGCGGGAGGGCTGGAGATACGCAGTATTTT
TRBJ2-2 TRBV5-1 - TRBD1 CASRGQGAFTGELFF TGCGCCAGCCGGGGACAGGGGGCTTTTACCGGGGAGCTGTTTTTT
TRBJ1-4 TRBV4-2 - TRBD1 CASSQRGLGMNEKLFF TGTGCCAGCAGCCAGAGGGGGCTGGGGATGAATGAAAAACTGTTTTTT
TRBJ1-1 TRBV5-4 - TRBD1 CASSRDQGASNTEAFF TGTGCCAGCAGCAGAGACCAGGGGGCCTCGAACACTGAAGCTTTCTTT
TRBJ2-7 TRBV3-1/TRBV3-2 few TRBD1 CASSHKTGTYEQYF TGTGCCAGCAGCCACAAGACAGGGACCTACGAGCAGTACTTC
TRBJ1-2 TRBV2 - TRBD1 CASSGGQGGSYGYTF TGTGCCAGCAGTGGAGGACAGGGAGGGAGCTATGGCTACACCTTC
TRBJ1-5 TRBV30 - TRBD1 CAWSRQGNQPQHF TGTGCCTGGAGTCGACAGGGGAATCAGCCCCAGCATTTT
TRBJ1-1 TRBV3-1/TRBV3-2 - - CASSQEYQVGDTEAFF TGTGCCAGCAGCCAAGAGTATCAGGTAGGGGACACTGAAGCTTTCTTT
TRBJ2-1 TRBV9 - TRBD2 CASSDLGGSNEQFF TGTGCCAGCAGCGATCTGGGGGGGTCCAATGAGCAGTTCTTC
TRBJ2-3 TRBV6-4 - TRBD2 CASSVTSGGATDTQYF TGTGCCAGCAGCGTTACTAGCGGGGGGGCGACAGATACGCAGTATTTT
TRBJ1-1 TRBV19 - TRBD1 CASSIGGQGSAFF TGTGCCAGTAGTATAGGGGGACAGGGGTCCGCTTTCTTT
TRBJ2-5 TRBV7-6 - - CASSLDPTDQETQYF TGTGCCAGCAGCTTAGACCCGACAGACCAAGAGACCCAGTACTTC
TRBJ1-4 TRBV5-1 - - CASSTRGIGEKLFF TGCGCCAGCAGCACCAGGGGTATCGGGGAAAAACTGTTTTTT
TRBJ2-2 TRBV6-5 - - CASSTLTVGGELFF TGTGCCAGCAGTACCCTCACAGTGGGCGGGGAGCTGTTTTTT
TRBJ2-3 TRBV13 - TRBD2 CASSFGVAGGADTQYF TGTGCCAGCAGCTTCGGAGTAGCGGGAGGTGCAGATACGCAGTATTTT